This entry lists 16 T cell receptor beta chains sequenced from one sample in a study of T cells after somatic rescue of genetic block. Here immunoSEQ multiplex PCR was the method, and the copy in TCRdb shows in-frame clones only, minus some. This sample has 110,000 or so clones; about 93% occur once, and the top ten carry roughly 1.5%. Sample: peripheral blood mononuclear cells (PBMCs). All receptors derive from a woman between 18 and 29 years old.

This chain connects TRBV28 to TRBJ2-3, with D tentatively TRBD1 (6 bases). Germline values: CDR1 MDHEN, CDR2 SYDVKM. CDR3 length equals 17 residues. V was cut by 5 bases and J by 2 bases, with 20 bases left in between. The CDR3 here is CASSIIIGTPTTDTQYF. The CDR3 bases are TGTGCCAGCAGTATAATAATCGGGACACCTACCACAGATACGCAGTATTTT.

The V and J genes are TRBV2 and TRBJ2-2; 9 bases align to TRBD1. The J segment lost 1 base and the V segment lost 6 bases, leaving 3 bases of the junction unmatched. The V gene's germline CDR1 is SNHLY and CDR2 FYNNEI. CDR3 length: 15 amino acids. CDR3 in amino acids: CASSSTGGNTGELFF. CDR3 bases: TGTGCCAGCAGCTCGACAGGGGGGAACACCGGGGAGCTGTTTTTT. The full variable domain, with the rest looked up from reference TRBV2 and TRBJ2-2, is EPEVTQTPSHQVTQMGQEVILRCVPISNHLYFYWYRQILGQKVEFLVSFYNNEISEKSEIFDDQFSVERPDGSNFTLKIRSTKLEDSAMYFCASSSTGGNTGELFFGEGSRLTVL.

V is TRBV2 and J is TRBJ1-1; 7 bases are a match to TRBD1. CDR1 is SNHLY and CDR2 is FYNNEI in the germline V gene. Germline trimming cut 2 bases from V and 5 bases from J; bases unmatched to any gene: 8. The CDR3 contains 15 residues. The CDR3 loop is CASSEYLTGRTEAFF. The CDR3 DNA follows: TGTGCCAGCAGTGAATATCTGACAGGGAGGACTGAAGCTTTCTTT. Variable domain in full (rest from reference TRBV2 and TRBJ1-1): EPEVTQTPSHQVTQMGQEVILRCVPISNHLYFYWYRQILGQKVEFLVSFYNNEISEKSEIFDDQFSVERPDGSNFTLKIRSTKLEDSAMYFCASSEYLTGRTEAFFGQGTRLTVV.

The J gene is TRBJ1-1, the V gene TRBV4-3; D is unresolved. With 0 bases removed from V and 0 bases from J, the gap between germline ends came to 2 bases. The CDR3 has 13 amino acids. Germline V lookup: CDR1 LGHNA, CDR2 YSLEER. The CDR3 sequence is CASSQEMNTEAFF. DNA of the CDR3: TGCGCCAGCAGCCAAGAAATGAACACTGAAGCTTTCTTT.

The chain couples TRBV27 to TRBJ1-1; D uncertain. Trimming took off 3 bases at V and 1 base at J, with 6 bases between the two ends. The CDR3 length is 13 residues. CDR1 MNHEY and CDR2 SMNVEV come from the germline V gene (reference sequence). The CDR3 here is CASSLTRNTEAFF. The CDR3 bases are TGTGCCAGCAGTTTGACCAGGAACACTGAAGCTTTCTTT.

The chain carries TRBV6-1 and TRBJ1-5; no clear D gene. CDR3 length: 15 amino acids. Germline loops: CDR1 MNHNS, CDR2 SASEGT. V lost 2 bases and J lost 6, with 14 bases in between. Here the CDR3 reads CASSENLQEGQPQHF. CDR3 in DNA: TGTGCCAGCAGTGAAAATCTTCAAGAGGGTCAGCCCCAGCATTTT.

The chain is built from TRBV30 and TRBJ1-1; D is unclear. Germline V CDR1 and CDR2: GTSNPN, SVGIG (reference sequence). V was trimmed by 8 bases and J by 0 bases, leaving 10 bases between them. The CDR3 has 12 residues. The CDR3 nucleotides read TGTGCCCGCGGGAGGCTGAACACTGAAGCTTTCTTT. Translating it yields CARGRLNTEAFF.

The J gene is TRBJ2-1, the V gene TRBV9, with 9 bases identical to TRBD2. In germline, CDR1 is SGDLS, CDR2 YYNGEE. V lost 4 bases to trimming and J lost 0 bases; unmatched junction nucleotides: 14. The CDR3 loop spans 19 amino acids. CDR3 protein: CASSSSPSSGKNSYNEQFF. The CDR3 DNA sequence: TGTGCCAGCAGCTCAAGCCCCTCTAGCGGGAAAAACTCCTACAATGAGCAGTTCTTC.

This clone was observed once. In DNA, the CDR3 is TGCGCCAGCAGCGCCAAGACGGTGGATACGCAGTATTTT. As protein: CASSAKTVDTQYF. This sequence joins TRBV5-1 and TRBJ2-3; D remains ambiguous. Between the trimmed V and J ends, which lost 4 bases and 6 bases, there was a span of 12 bases. In germline, CDR1 is SGHRS, CDR2 YFSETQ. The CDR3 length is 13 residues.

The V gene is TRBV19, the J gene TRBJ2-5, with D unclear. The CDR3 extends over 13 amino acids. The germline CDR1 and CDR2 sequences are LNHDA and SQIVND (reference sequence). With 6 bases removed from V and 5 bases from J, the gap between germline ends came to 13 bases. CDR3 sequence reads: CASRGSAQETQYF. The DNA for the CDR3 is TGTGCCAGTAGAGGTTCGGCCCAGGAGACCCAGTACTTC. The full variable domain, rest sourced from reference TRBV19 and TRBJ2-5, is DGGITQSPKYLFRKEGQNVTLSCEQNLNHDAMYWYRQDPGQGLRLIYYSQIVNDFQKGDIAEGYSVSREKKESFPLTVTSAQKNPTAFYLCASRGSAQETQYFGPGTRLLVL.

The chain employs TRBV30 and TRBJ1-6; a possible D gene is TRBD1 (5 bases). The V and J ends lost 0 bases and 5 bases respectively, with 8 bases between them. CDR3 length equals 14 residues. Germline V gene data show CDR1 as GTSNPN and CDR2 as SVGIG (reference sequence). CDR3 protein: CAWSVRVDNSPLHF. The DNA of the CDR3 is TGTGCCTGGAGTGTCAGGGTGGATAATTCACCCCTCCACTTT.

This chain joins TRBV15 and TRBJ2-5; 12 positions match TRBD2. The ends lost 6 bases at V and 2 bases at J; junction bases unmatched: 4. Per the germline V gene, CDR1 is LNHNV and CDR2 is YYDKDF (reference sequence). This CDR3 has 15 amino acids. Here the CDR3 reads CATRTGLAGQETQYF. In DNA form, the CDR3 reads TGTGCCACCAGGACCGGACTAGCGGGGCAAGAGACCCAGTACTTC.

This clone appeared once. The chain combines TRBV4-2 with TRBJ1-2; D is unclear. V dropped 3 bases and J dropped 7 bases, with 15 bases sitting between them. Per germline, CDR1 LGHNA and CDR2 YNFKEQ. This CDR3 region has 14 residues. DNA of the CDR3: TGTGCCAGCAGCCAGGAGTCCCGAGGACGTGGCTACACCTTC. This gives the protein CASSQESRGRGYTF.

The CDR3 DNA sequence: TGTGCCAGCAGCTTGGAGGTGGAGAACGGACGGGACACTGAAGCTTTCTTT. The encoded protein is CASSLEVENGRDTEAFF. The chain couples TRBV5-5 to TRBJ1-1, with D unclear. CDR3 size: 17 residues. With 0 bases removed from V and 3 bases from J, the gap between germline ends came to 18 bases. Germline lookup yields CDR1 SGHKS and CDR2 YYEKEE (reference sequence).

The chain recombines TRBV7-9 with TRBJ1-3, with no clear D. V lost 2 bases and J lost 10, with 15 bases in between. Germline loops: CDR1 SEHNR, CDR2 FQNEAQ (reference sequence). The CDR3 sequence is 14 residues long. The DNA of the CDR3 is TGTGCCAGCAGCTTAATACCCCGGCAGGCTACCATATATTTT. It encodes CASSLIPRQATIYF.

This clone was observed once. The chain couples TRBV2 to TRBJ1-3; possible D gene TRBD1, 5 bases. The CDR3 runs 15 residues. Germline V gene data show CDR1 as SNHLY and CDR2 as FYNNEI. Trimming cost V 5 bases and J 4 bases, with 15 bases left between them. The CDR3 sequence: CASSPRGWGGNTIYF. The CDR3 bases are TGTGCCAGCAGTCCCCGGGGTTGGGGGGGAAACACCATATATTTT.